This T cell receptor (beta chain) is from a study of blood T cell repertoires in COVID-19. On the study more broadly: Acute and convalescent COVID-19 specimens originated in the United States, Italy and Spain. The analysed material was cDNA or gDNA that came from T cells, B-cell-depleted T cells, or PBMCs.

As originally analysed: Researchers report that nucleated cell counts were estimated from reference gene primer amplification. TCRdb keeps only in-frame clones here, not all; method: immunoSEQ multiplex PCR. Clonal size and the V and J genes are those of that table, whereas D and trimming came from the DNA. This sample has about 160,000 clones; 65% to 90% occur once, and the top ten carry around 3.3%. The sequencing sample was made of peripheral blood. This clonotype was sampled from a man aged 70-80 years with acute or convalescent COVID-19.

CDR3 nucleotides: TGTGCCAGCAGGCTAAGGACTAGCACTATCCAACGAAATGAGCAGTTCTTC. It codes for CASRLRTSTIQRNEQFF. J is TRBJ2-1 and V is TRBV27; 8 positions match TRBD2. Trimming at V came to 6 bases and at J to 7 bases, leaving 17 bases not matched to a gene. The CDR3 is made up of 17 amino acids. Germline V gene lookup returns CDR1 MNHEY and CDR2 SMNVEV (reference sequence).